This passage covers 8 T cell receptor beta chains from one sample sequenced in a study of regulatory T cells in long-lasting Graves disease. Arm-PCR of CDR3 regions and iRepertoire HTBI primers were the basis on which TCR beta libraries were built. TCRdb re-called the multiplex PCR reads with MiXCR, one entry per CDR3 protein. This table has about 470,000 distinct CDR3 sequences, more than 13% appearing once. Time point reported: newly diagnosed GD, antithyroid drugs for less than 3 months. PBMC RNA served as the TCR library source. A further study also used this sample, focusing on T cells in Graves' hyperthyroidism and ophthalmopathy.

Material: peripheral blood mononuclear cells (PBMCs), obtained at new diagnosis, from a patient treated with antithyroid drugs. The receptors shown here come from a woman aged 25-40 years with Graves disease.

This clonotype was counted only a few times. This chain links TRBV19 with TRBJ1-6; 7 bases map to TRBD1. The CDR3 length is 17 residues. The V gene's germline CDR1 is LNHDA and CDR2 SQIVND (reference sequence). V was pared by 3 bases and J by 8 bases, with 13 bases of the junction left unmatched. This CDR3 is CASSISAGGMMDSPLHF. The CDR3 bases are TGTGCCAGTAGTATTTCGGCAGGGGGGATGATGGATTCACCCCTCCACTTT.

The table lists this clonotype with many counts. The V gene is TRBV24-1, the J gene TRBJ2-1; weak D call: TRBD2 (5 bases). The CDR3 covers 15 residues. V dropped 5 bases and J dropped 3 bases, with 13 bases sitting between them. CDR1 is KGHDR and CDR2 is SFDVKD in the germline V gene. The CDR3 sequence: CATSGELGSYNEQFF. CDR3 nucleotides: TGTGCCACCAGTGGGGAATTGGGGAGCTACAATGAGCAGTTCTTC.

The rearrangement joins TRBV6-1 to TRBJ2-5; D is possibly TRBD1 (6 bases). Germline V lookup: CDR1 MNHNS, CDR2 SASEGT. V shed 5 bases and J shed 2 bases, with 18 bases lying between them. The CDR3 contains 16 residues. The CDR3 region is CASSPIDRTYQETQYF. The CDR3 bases are TGTGCCAGCAGTCCGATCGACAGGACTTATCAAGAGACCCAGTACTTC.

This clonotype has more than one count but fewer than ten. The chain couples TRBV13 to TRBJ2-3; 8 bases map to TRBD2. The germline V gene has CDR1 PRHDT and CDR2 FYEKMQ (reference sequence). CDR3 length: 16 residues. V trimming: 5 bases; J trimming: 8 bases; junction bases outside the gene matches: 15. The CDR3 protein is CASSPPSGRVSGTQYF. CDR3 nucleotides: TGTGCCAGCAGCCCCCCTTCCGGGAGGGTTAGCGGTACGCAGTATTTT.

The chain employs TRBV7-9 and TRBJ2-7, with D possibly called TRBD1 or TRBD2 (6 bases each). Per the germline V gene, CDR1 is SEHNR and CDR2 is FQNEAQ (reference sequence). Trimming stripped 8 bases from V and 3 bases from J, with 17 bases between. CDR3 length: 14 amino acids. The CDR3 coding sequence is TGTGCCAGCCGCGGGAAGGGGGAAGTCTACGAGCAGTACTTC. It encodes CASRGKGEVYEQYF.

The sample holds many counts of this clonotype. The chain has TRBV20-1 and TRBJ2-7; D might be TRBD1 or TRBD2, each matching 5 bases. Looked up from germline, CDR1 is DFQATT and CDR2 is SNEGSKA (reference sequence). Trimming took off 6 bases at V and 5 bases at J, with 11 bases between the two ends. This CDR3 is 11 amino acids long. CDR3 sequence (DNA): TGCAGTGCGAGGGACGCCCACGAGCAGTACTTC. It codes for CSARDAHEQYF.

This clonotype has a handful of counts. This may be a read error, as it is one base from a much larger clone. The chain links TRBV28 to TRBJ2-5, with 10 bases fitting TRBD2. Unmatched junction bases numbered 8, after V lost 8 bases and J lost 5 bases. The CDR3 sequence is 14 residues long. The germline gives CDR1 MDHEN, CDR2 SYDVKM. CDR3 DNA: TGTGCCAGCGGTCTAGCGGGAGTAGGGGAGACCCAGTACTTC. Encoded protein: CASGLAGVGETQYF.

CDR3 DNA: TGTGCCAGCAGCTTAGAAAGGACAGGGACTCTCTATGGCTACACCTTC. This sequence encodes CASSLERTGTLYGYTF. This chain joins TRBV11-2 and TRBJ1-2; 8 bases align to TRBD1. Germline CDR1 is SGHAT and CDR2 is FQNNGV. Unmatched junction bases numbered 7, after V lost 0 bases and J lost 4 bases. This CDR3 spans 16 amino acids.